This TCR beta chain was sequenced for a study of cytomegalovirus exposure and HLA in healthy donors. Whole-study results and caveats: A few V segments could not be told apart, such as TRBV6-2 and TRBV6-3, and were left out.

PCR involved 60 Vbeta and 13 Jbeta primers. Libraries were prepared by immunoSEQ multiplex PCR; TCRdb keeps only in-frame clonotypes and omits some of them. The data hold 160,000 or so clones, with approximately 78% observed a single time. V trimming: 1 base; J trimming: 3 bases; junction bases outside the gene matches: 3. The germline V gene encodes CDR1 SGHTA and CDR2 FQGNSA. The CDR3 length is 15 residues. Comment on this clone: What it binds is not known.

The specimen was PBMCs. This chain connects TRBV7-2 to TRBJ1-5; 7 bases fit TRBD1. The TCR sequence derives from a male donor in good health and CMV-seronegative. The CDR3 coding sequence is TGTGCCAGCAGCTTAGTCACAGGGGACAATCAGCCCCAGCATTTT. It encodes CASSLVTGDNQPQHF.